What follows are 25 T cell receptor beta chains derived from one specimen sequenced in a study of cytomegalovirus exposure and HLA in healthy donors (TCRdb year 2017). Library creation used the immunoSEQ multiplex PCR assay. The multiplex PCR relied on a mix of 60 forward primers for TCR Vbeta segments and 13 reverse primers for TCR Jbeta segments. Here the immuneACCESS table is served through TCRdb, limited to in-frame sequences with V and J called. Missing clones are a known gap in these copies; in checked studies unresolved V genes cover under half, and the rest lacks a known reason. This sample lists about 93,000 clones; roughly 67% were detected once. The top ten constitute 5.5% to 6% of the sample. Sequencing was done on a sample of PBMCs. The receptors were sampled from a boy between 10 and 17 years old in good health and CMV-seropositive.

The CDR3: CASSHGTARGTSTDTQYF. The CDR3 nucleotides read TGTGCCAGCAGCCATGGGACAGCCAGGGGGACTAGCACAGATACGCAGTATTTT. The V and J genes are TRBV5-8 and TRBJ2-3; a possible D gene is TRBD1 (7 bases). V lost 4 bases and J lost 0, with 21 bases in between. Looked up from germline, CDR1 is SGHTS and CDR2 is YDEGEE. The CDR3 consists of 18 residues.

This clone has just a few counts. At one end the junction does not follow the germline gene, possibly because of a read error. The chain employs TRBV30 and TRBJ1-2; D gene ambiguous. This CDR3 is 11 amino acids long. The germline CDR1 and CDR2 sequences are GTSNPN and SVGIG (reference sequence). As DNA, the CDR3 is TGTGCCTGGAGTGTACGTTTCCGCTACCCCTTC. It encodes CAWSVRFRYPF. Combining the CDR3 with reference TRBV30 and TRBJ1-2 gives the whole variable domain SQTIHQWPATLVQPVGSPLSLECTVEGTSNPNLYWYRQAAGRGLQLLFYSVGIGQISSEVPQNLSASRPQDRQFILSSKKLLLSDSGFYLCAWSVRFRYPFGSGTRLTVV.

V is TRBV6-1 and J is TRBJ2-3; 7 bases fit TRBD2. Trimming took 5 bases from V and 4 from J; bases not matched to a gene: 3. The CDR3 has 13 residues. Germline V gene data show CDR1 as MNHNS and CDR2 as SASEGT. CDR3 sequence (DNA): TGTGCCAGCAGTCCAGGACTAGCAGATACGCAGTATTTT. Translated: CASSPGLADTQYF.

The chain combines TRBV19 with TRBJ2-1; tentatively, D is TRBD1 (6 bases). The V end lost 0 bases, the J end lost 2 bases, and 8 bases lay between the germline ends. The V gene's germline CDR1 is LNHDA and CDR2 SQIVND (reference sequence). The CDR3 has 15 amino acids. The CDR3 bases are TGTGCCAGTAGTATAGATGGGACAACCTACAATGAGCAGTTCTTC. Its protein is CASSIDGTTYNEQFF.

The chain joins TRBV15 to TRBJ1-2, with 8 bases identical to TRBD1. CDR3 length equals 15 residues. Trimming took 1 base from V and 2 from J; bases not matched to a gene: 3. Germline assignment: CDR1 LNHNV and CDR2 YYDKDF (reference sequence). The CDR3 bases are TGTGCCACCAGCAGAGCCCGACAGGGGAACTATGGCTACACCTTC. Amino acid sequence: CATSRARQGNYGYTF.

The chain is built from TRBV27 and TRBJ1-1, with D hard to call. The CDR3 contains 13 residues. Trimming removed 3 bases at V and 1 base at J, with 6 bases between. Germline V lookup: CDR1 MNHEY, CDR2 SMNVEV (reference sequence). The CDR3 loop reads CASSFGGNTEAFF. The CDR3 region has the DNA TGTGCCAGCAGTTTCGGAGGGAACACTGAAGCTTTCTTT.

The V call is TRBV5-1, the J call TRBJ2-5, with D perhaps matching TRBD2 (6 bases). The J call may not be correct, given that the DNA end is closer to TRBJ2-7. This CDR3 is built from 14 residues. Germline CDR1 SGHRS, CDR2 YFSETQ. The CDR3 region is CASSLGGGLYEQYF. CDR3 coding DNA: TGCGCCAGCAGCTTGGGTGGCGGACTATACGAGCAGTACTTC.

The CDR3 DNA reads as TGCGCCAGCAGCTTTAGGGAGGCTCCCTACGAGCAGTACTTC. It yields the protein CASSFREAPYEQYF. The V gene is TRBV4-1, the J gene TRBJ2-7, with a weak D call TRBD2 (6 bases). This CDR3 is 14 amino acids long. The germline V gene encodes CDR1 MGHRA and CDR2 YSYEKL. V was trimmed by 5 bases and J by 2 bases, leaving 13 bases between them.

The chain combines TRBV18 with TRBJ1-1; 7 bases line up with TRBD1. CDR1 is KGHSH, CDR2 LQKENI, per germline. V trimming: 3 bases; J trimming: 4 bases; junction bases outside the gene matches: 8. The CDR3 length is 15 residues. The CDR3 reads CASSPEQGDLTEAFF. For the CDR3, the DNA is TGTGCCAGCTCACCGGAGCAGGGGGATCTCACTGAAGCTTTCTTT. The full variable domain, with the rest looked up from reference TRBV18 and TRBJ1-1, is NAGVMQNPRHLVRRRGQEARLRCSPMKGHSHVYWYRQLPEEGLKFMVYLQKENIIDESGMPKERFSAEFPKEGPSILRIQQVVRGDSAAYFCASSPEQGDLTEAFFGQGTRLTVV.

The V gene is TRBV27, the J gene TRBJ1-2, with 7 positions matching TRBD1. After removal of 6 bases from V and 3 bases from J, the junction contained 4 bases not matched to a gene. Germline CDR1 is MNHEY and CDR2 is SMNVEV (reference sequence). This CDR3 has 13 residues. CDR3 in DNA: TGTGCCAGCAGCCCGGGACAGCACTATGGCTACACCTTC. Amino acids: CASSPGQHYGYTF.

The rearrangement uses TRBV5-1 and TRBJ2-5; the D gene is possibly TRBD1 (7 bases). With 0 bases removed from V and 7 bases from J, the gap between germline ends came to 13 bases. Per germline, CDR1 SGHRS and CDR2 YFSETQ. The CDR3 extends over 14 amino acids. The CDR3, as DNA: TGCGCCAGCAGCTTGGGAGCAGGGGGAGGGACCCAGTACTTC. Protein: CASSLGAGGGTQYF.

With regard to this clone: The junction shows a germline mismatch at one end, possibly a read error. This chain connects TRBV15 to TRBJ1-1; 7 bases are shared with TRBD1. Germline V lookup: CDR1 LNHNV, CDR2 YYDKDF (reference sequence). The CDR3 has 12 amino acids. CDR3 sequence (DNA): TGTGCCGCCGCTCAGAGGACAGGCAAACTGCTTTTC. Translation: CAAAQRTGKLLF.

The rearrangement links TRBV13 to TRBJ2-1; TRBD2 aligns across 13 bases. This CDR3 has 16 residues. CDR1 PRHDT and CDR2 FYEKMQ come from the germline V gene (reference sequence). With 9 bases clipped from V and 9 bases from J, the junction kept 14 bases outside the gene matches. CDR3 loop: CASKDLTSGGRGEQFF. In nucleotides, the CDR3 is TGTGCCAGTAAAGACCTGACTAGCGGGGGGAGGGGTGAGCAGTTCTTC. Full variable domain (remainder filled in from reference TRBV13 and TRBJ2-1): AAGVIQSPRHLIKEKRETATLKCYPIPRHDTVYWYQQGPGQDPQFLISFYEKMQSDKGSIPDRFSAQQFSDYHSELNMSSLELGDSALYFCASKDLTSGGRGEQFFGPGTRLTVL.

This clone was counted only a few times. The chain combines TRBV12-5 with TRBJ1-1; D gene uncertain. Trimming stripped 5 bases from V and 0 bases from J, with 10 bases between. The CDR3 has 14 residues. Germline values: CDR1 LGHNT, CDR2 FRNRAP. The CDR3 sequence: CASGPDGMNTEAFF. The DNA for the CDR3 is TGTGCTAGTGGTCCGGACGGGATGAACACTGAAGCTTTCTTT.

This chain links TRBV11-1 with TRBJ2-1, with D possibly TRBD2 on 7 matching bases. The CDR3 sequence is 15 residues long. Trimming shortened V by 2 bases and J by 6 bases, and 14 bases separated the two germline ends. Germline V gene lookup returns CDR1 SGHAT and CDR2 FQDESV (reference sequence). The CDR3 here is CASSLRGGPRNEQFF. The CDR3 DNA is TGTGCCAGCAGCTTAAGGGGGGGGCCTCGCAATGAGCAGTTCTTC.

This chain uses TRBV10-2 with TRBJ1-2; TRBD1 aligns across 12 bases. The CDR3 sequence is 16 residues long. CDR1 is WSHSY, CDR2 SAAADI, per germline. Trimming removed 2 bases from V and 1 base from J; junction bases left unmatched: 2. The CDR3 DNA sequence: TGCGCCAGCAGTGAGGGGACAGGGGGCTTTAACTATGGCTACACCTTC. Protein product: CASSEGTGGFNYGYTF.

This chain joins TRBV15 and TRBJ2-5; D is perhaps TRBD2 (6 bases). The CDR3 consists of 18 residues. Per the germline V gene, CDR1 is LNHNV and CDR2 is YYDKDF (reference sequence). The V end lost 0 bases, the J end lost 2 bases, and 19 bases lay between the germline ends. The CDR3 DNA reads as TGTGCCACCAGCAGAGATGGAGGGTTTGAAGATGAGCAAGAGACCCAGTACTTC. Protein sequence: CATSRDGGFEDEQETQYF.

The rearrangement links TRBV21-1 to TRBJ1-4. TRBV21-1 counts as a pseudogene. This CDR3 region has 13 residues. The chain's CDR3 is CASSNGGGEKLFF. The CDR3 DNA follows: TGTGCCAGCAGCAACGGGGGGGGTGAAAAACTGTTTTTT.

The chain joins TRBV6-1 to TRBJ2-3; perhaps TRBD2 as D (5 bases). With 6 bases removed from V and 4 bases from J, the gap between germline ends came to 11 bases. The V gene's germline CDR1 is MNHNS and CDR2 SASEGT. The CDR3 spans 13 residues. Written as DNA, the CDR3 is TGTGCCAGCAGGGACTCGGTGGCAGATACGCAGTATTTT. Translation gives CASRDSVADTQYF.

This clone appeared a few times. CDR3 amino acids: CASRAGRTGELFF. In DNA, the CDR3 is TGTGCCAGCAGAGCCGGGAGAACCGGGGAGCTGTTTTTT. The J gene is TRBJ2-2, the V gene TRBV6-5; D possibly corresponds to TRBD2 (6 bases). Trimming took 6 bases from V and 5 from J, leaving 10 bases between them. The CDR3 runs to 13 residues. Germline V CDR1 and CDR2: MNHEY, SVGAGI.

The chain carries TRBV5-4 and TRBJ2-7; D might be TRBD1 (5 bases). V lost 0 bases and J 9 bases, leaving 13 bases between the germline ends. Germline V gives CDR1 SGHNT, CDR2 YYREEE (reference sequence). This CDR3 is 13 amino acids long. This CDR3 reads CASSLEGPQGQYF. The DNA of the CDR3 is TGTGCCAGCAGCTTGGAGGGCCCTCAGGGGCAGTACTTC. Variable domain in full (rest from reference TRBV5-4 and TRBJ2-7): ETGVTQSPTHLIKTRGQQVTLRCSSQSGHNTVSWYQQALGQGPQFIFQYYREEENGRGNFPPRFSGLQFPNYSSELNVNALELDDSALYLCASSLEGPQGQYFGPGTRLTVT.

J is TRBJ1-5 and V is TRBV28; D is ambiguous. Trimming removed 7 bases at V and 1 base at J, with 11 bases between. Germline-derived CDR1 and CDR2 are MDHEN and SYDVKM. CDR3 length: 14 amino acids. DNA of the CDR3: TGTGCCAGCATCGAGGGCGCGAGCAATCAGCCCCAGCATTTT. Amino acid sequence: CASIEGASNQPQHF.

The genes are TRBV5-1 and TRBJ2-3, with 12 nucleotides matching TRBD2. This CDR3 has 15 residues. J lost 7 bases, V lost 7 bases, and 10 bases had no gene match. CDR1 is SGHRS, CDR2 YFSETQ, per germline. Written as DNA, the CDR3 is TGCGCCAGCCGACGACTAGCGGGGGCCGACCATACGCAGTATTTT. Protein: CASRRLAGADHTQYF.

This clone turned up a few times. The chain recombines TRBV25-1 with TRBJ2-5; perhaps TRBD2 as D (6 bases). Trimming left V 10 bases short and J 1 base short, with 19 bases between. This CDR3 comprises 15 residues. Germline values: CDR1 MGHDK, CDR2 SYGVNS. CDR3 nucleotides: TGTGCCACCAAGACCGTACCGGGGGTCCAAGAGACCCAGTACTTC. Translated: CATKTVPGVQETQYF.

This clone was counted a single time. The chain couples TRBV2 to TRBJ2-2; TRBD1 agrees at 7 bases. The length of the CDR3 is 13 residues. CDR1 is SNHLY and CDR2 is FYNNEI in the germline V gene. Trimming removed 9 bases from V and 1 base from J; junction bases left unmatched: 2. The CDR3 here is CARGTVNTGELFF. The CDR3 bases are TGTGCCAGAGGGACAGTGAACACCGGGGAGCTGTTTTTT.